The rows below give T cell receptor beta chains drawn from one sample of a study of neurological immune-mediated disorders. TCRdb itself ran the 5' RACE reads through MiXCR, one entry per CDR3 protein. The sample contains over 65,000 distinct CDR3 sequences, 2.5% to 3% of which appear only once. The source material was PBMCs. These TCRs come from a woman aged 25 to 39 with multiple sclerosis. Both conserved end residues are part of each CDR3. The order of the fields is D gene, J gene, CDR3 length, V gene, clone size, CDR3 protein, CDR3 DNA. A D gene is named only where the DNA matches it firmly. Size values are once, few and many counts, or a class for expanded clones, and some rows have none.

. TRBJ2-7 14 TRBV4-3 many CASSQGLGRDEQYF TGCGCCAGCAGCCAAGGTTTAGGTCGGGACGAGCAGTACTTC
TRBD2 TRBJ2-1 15 TRBV20-1 few CSARAAAGVLDEQFF TGCAGTGCTAGAGCTGCAGCGGGAGTTCTGGATGAGCAGTTCTTC
. TRBJ2-2 10 TRBV12-3/TRBV12-4 many CASSSGELFF TGTGCCAGCAGTTCCGGGGAGCTGTTTTTT
. TRBJ1-2 14 TRBV20-1 many CSARGEGDGYGYTF TGCAGTGCTAGAGGAGAGGGGGATGGGTATGGCTACACCTTC
. TRBJ1-1 13 TRBV5-5 many CASRMSGRPEAFF TGTGCCAGCAGAATGTCGGGGCGGCCTGAAGCTTTCTTT
TRBD1 TRBJ2-7 14 TRBV20-1 many CSARDTGGHYEQYF TGCAGTGCTAGAGATACAGGGGGCCATTACGAGCAGTACTTC
. TRBJ2-5 14 TRBV29-1 many CSVEDVGRVETQYF TGCAGCGTTGAAGATGTAGGCAGGGTTGAGACCCAGTACTTC
. TRBJ2-1 17 TRBV25-1 many CASSEYLDGEFRNEQFF TGTGCCAGCAGTGAATATCTGGATGGGGAGTTTAGGAATGAGCAGTTCTTC
. TRBJ2-7 14 TRBV20-1 many CSASIGLAPYEQYF TGCAGTGCTAGCATCGGACTCGCTCCCTACGAGCAGTACTTC
TRBD1 TRBJ2-3 13 TRBV20-1 many CSAYRGSTDTQYF TGCAGTGCTTACAGGGGGAGCACAGATACGCAGTATTTT
. TRBJ1-1 12 TRBV25-1 many CASSEYHAEAFF TGTGCCAGCAGTGAATATCATGCTGAAGCTTTCTTT
. TRBJ2-5 12 TRBV7-2 . CDSTTGVETQYF TGTGACAGCACCACGGGGGTAGAGACCCAGTACTTC
TRBD2 TRBJ2-5 15 TRBV9 many CASSVEVAGEKTQYF TGTGCCAGCAGCGTAGAAGTAGCGGGAGAAAAGACCCAGTACTTC
TRBD2 TRBJ2-1 19 TRBV20-1 many CSARDLLAGGPGRYNEQFF TGCAGTGCTAGAGACCTACTAGCGGGAGGGCCAGGTCGGTACAATGAGCAGTTCTTC
TRBD2 TRBJ2-3 14 TRBV9 many CASSSGTRADTQYF TGTGCCAGCAGCAGCGGGACGAGGGCAGATACGCAGTATTTT